Listed here are 2 T cell receptor beta chains from one sample, sequenced in a study of blood T cell repertoires in COVID-19. TCRdb's table, derived via immunoSEQ multiplex PCR, lists solely in-frame clones and lacks some. The repertoire includes 90,000 or so clones, approximately 87% of them detected once, and around 10% sits in the top ten. The sequenced sample consisted of peripheral blood. The origin of the receptors is a human donor in a cohort sampled during active COVID-19.

This chain links TRBV18 with TRBJ1-4; D remains unclear. V shed 6 bases and J shed 4 bases, with 15 bases lying between them. Germline CDR1 KGHSH, CDR2 LQKENI. The CDR3 has 15 residues. This CDR3 is CASSERQTLNEKLFF. CDR3 sequence (DNA): TGTGCCAGCTCGGAAAGACAAACCCTTAATGAAAAACTGTTTTTT. Using reference TRBV18 and TRBJ1-4 for the parts outside the CDR3, the full variable domain is NAGVMQNPRHLVRRRGQEARLRCSPMKGHSHVYWYRQLPEEGLKFMVYLQKENIIDESGMPKERFSAEFPKEGPSILRIQQVVRGDSAAYFCASSERQTLNEKLFFGSGTQLSVL.

The rearrangement joins TRBV29-1 to TRBJ2-7; 8 bases agree with TRBD1. The CDR3 has 13 residues. V lost 6 bases to trimming and J lost 6 bases; unmatched junction nucleotides: 10. Germline CDR1 is SQVTM and CDR2 is ANQGSEA. The CDR3 region has the DNA TGCAGCGTCAGATTGACAGGGGACGGCGAGCAGTACTTC. Translation gives CSVRLTGDGEQYF.